The source of this T cell receptor (beta chain) is a study of CD8+ T cells in alopecia areata. About the study: The SALT score measured affected scalp surface percentage in treated patients.

Treatment given: oral pan-JAK inhibitor, 5-10 mg twice daily. Broader study findings: Affected lesional scalp, above all in alopecia totalis/universalis, was more clonal than normal scalp.

Trimming removed 0 bases at V and 6 bases at J, with 6 bases between. Per the germline V gene, CDR1 is SGHDN and CDR2 is FVKESK. The CDR3 totals 13 residues. This clone was observed a few times. Its antigen remains unidentified. cDNA prepared by RNA extraction and subsequent reverse transcription served as the template for sequencing. Repertoires were generated with immunoSEQ multiplex PCR, while TCRdb's copy carries only in-frame clones and drops some. The sample lists 200,000 or so clones, more than 45% occurring once. V and J are TRBV14 and TRBJ2-1; no definite D call. Source: CD4+ T cells sorted from blood, taken at week 24, from a patient treated with tofacitinib. The receptor's source is a human donor with alopecia areata. CDR3 region: CASSQEIVNEQFF. The CDR3 DNA sequence: TGTGCCAGCAGCCAAGAGATTGTCAATGAGCAGTTCTTC. Full variable domain (remainder filled in from reference TRBV14 and TRBJ2-1): EAGVTQFPSHSVIEKGQTVTLRCDPISGHDNLYWYRRVMGKEIKFLLHFVKESKQDESGMPNNRFLAERTGGTYSTLKVQPAELEDSGVYFCASSQEIVNEQFFGPGTRLTVL.